The T cell receptor (beta chain) under discussion was sequenced for a study of cytomegalovirus exposure and HLA in healthy donors. Findings of the study overall: A missense DCLRE1C variant was associated with V- and J-gene trimming of TCR beta chains in a later analysis, and an independent cohort replicated the association.

The PCR had 60 Vbeta and 13 Jbeta primers. Using immunoSEQ multiplex PCR, the repertoire was profiled, and TCRdb retains in-frame clones only, with some absent. This table has about 120,000 clones, around 75% appearing once. A few counts support this clone. Its antigen is not identified. Germline V lookup: CDR1 SGDLS, CDR2 YYNGEE. The CDR3 has 14 residues. With 2 bases clipped from V and 5 bases from J, the junction kept 3 bases outside the gene matches. The chain carries TRBV9 and TRBJ2-5; 10 nucleotides match TRBD2. This clonotype originated in a woman aged 50 to 60 in good health and CMV-seronegative. The sample comprised PBMCs. In nucleotides, the CDR3 is TGTGCCAGCAGCGTCGGACTAGCGGTGGAGACCCAGTACTTC. Translated: CASSVGLAVETQYF.